This T cell receptor (beta chain) was obtained from a study of blood T cell repertoires in COVID-19. Across the whole study: The United States, Italy and Spain provided the acute and convalescent COVID-19 samples. T cells, B-cell-depleted T cells, or PBMCs supplied cDNA or gDNA.

Per the original methods: Estimated nucleated cell counts came from reference gene primer amplification. Sequencing used immunoSEQ multiplex PCR; TCRdb keeps in-frame clones, though not all of them. The V and J calls and clone size were taken over from that table, and D and trimming were inferred from the DNA. Here the sample spans about 94,000 clones, 80% being singletons. CDR1 SGHRS and CDR2 YFSETQ come from the germline V gene. This CDR3 spans 15 amino acids. Trimming left V 3 bases short and J 1 base short, with 13 bases between. The source of this sequence is a human donor in a cohort sampled during active COVID-19. The sample comprised peripheral blood. The chain combines TRBV5-1 with TRBJ1-2, with D possibly matching TRBD1 (6 bases). CDR3 sequence: CASSSSQGSNYGYTF. CDR3 coding DNA: TGCGCCAGCAGCTCCTCCCAGGGGAGTAACTATGGCTACACCTTC.